This note documents a single T cell receptor (beta chain) sequence. The antigen is unknown. V was shortened by 0 bases and J by 5 bases, with 5 bases between the two germline ends. The V gene's germline CDR1 is SGDLS and CDR2 YYNGEE. The CDR3 runs 13 residues. Unexposed donor CD4+ T cells date from 2011-2018, before the COVID-19 pandemic. CD4+ T cells were isolated from the cells after 10 days of culture. Testing used SARS-CoV-2 S/N and four cold-coronavirus spikes on unexposed-donor CD4+ T cells, cells permitting. Sequencing used immunoSEQ multiplex PCR; TCRdb keeps in-frame clones, though not all of them. This table has about 21,000 clones, 60% to 80% appearing once. The data originate from a study of CD4 T cells in relation to SARS-CoV-2 and coronaviruses. In the study overall: Controls used an HIV-1 Nef peptide pool or no peptide.

The sequence derives from a human donor in good health. The sequencing sample was made of CD4+ T cells from PBMCs, cultured in vitro. V usage is TRBV9 and J usage is TRBJ2-2, with D uncertain. The CDR3 sequence is CASSVGGTGELFF. CDR3 in DNA: TGTGCCAGCAGCGTAGGGGGAACCGGGGAGCTGTTTTTT.